The T cell receptor beta chain described here comes from a study of blood T cell repertoires in COVID-19. Looking at the study overall: From T cells, B-cell-depleted T cells, or PBMCs came the material, which was cDNA or gDNA.

Data came from immunoSEQ multiplex PCR; TCRdb stores just in-frame clones and leaves some out. The profile shows under 250,000 clones, around 81% of them singletons. Germline assignment: CDR1 MNHNY and CDR2 SVGAGI (reference sequence). The CDR3 length is 15 residues. V was pared by 5 bases and J by 4 bases, with 17 bases between. Participants were aged roughly 18 to 89 years from approximately 23 US areas. In assigning cohorts, the study relied on participant-reported clinical history. Sequences were obtained from PBMCs or T cells enriched from blood (not recorded which). The chain joins TRBV6-6 to TRBJ1-2, with a weak D call TRBD1 (6 bases). The clonotype was recovered from a man aged 30 to 39 with acute COVID-19. The CDR3 region is CASSQLGGAGYGYTF. The CDR3 DNA reads TGTGCCAGCAGTCAACTTGGGGGCGCGGGCTATGGCTACACCTTC.